This TCR beta chain emerged from a study of beta chain features in type 1 diabetes. Study-wide results and limits: People with Type 1 diabetes carried modestly yet significantly shorter TCRB CDR3s in all four CD4+ subsets.

Comments on this clone: Its antigen is not known.

Expressed TCRB transcripts were sequenced after all isolated RNA was converted to cDNA. Naive, central memory and regulatory T cell samples averaged about 3.57 million reads. Sequencing was performed with immunoSEQ multiplex PCR; in TCRdb, only in-frame clones are kept and a portion is missing. Here the sample spans 160,000 or so clones, 63% being singletons. CDR1 is SGHTA, CDR2 FQGNSA, per germline. This CDR3 has 14 residues. V was clipped by 7 bases and J by 8 bases, with 18 bases between them. This chain joins TRBV7-2 and TRBJ2-4; tentatively, D is TRBD2 (6 bases). This sequence originates from a man aged 30-40 years with type 1 diabetes. The sequencing input was naive CD4+ T cells from blood. CDR3 sequence: CASTEAPRGDIQYF. CDR3 nucleotides: TGTGCCAGCACCGAGGCTCCGCGGGGAGACATTCAGTACTTC.